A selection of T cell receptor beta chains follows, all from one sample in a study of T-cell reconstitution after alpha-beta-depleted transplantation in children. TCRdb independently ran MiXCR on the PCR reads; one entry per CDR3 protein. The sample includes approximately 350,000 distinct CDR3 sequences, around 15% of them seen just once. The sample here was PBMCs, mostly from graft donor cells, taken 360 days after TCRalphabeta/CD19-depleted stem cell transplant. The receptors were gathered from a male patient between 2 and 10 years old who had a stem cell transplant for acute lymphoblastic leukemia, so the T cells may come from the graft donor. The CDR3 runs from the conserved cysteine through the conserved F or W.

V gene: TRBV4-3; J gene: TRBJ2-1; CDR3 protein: CASSQEYVELDDLDNEQFF
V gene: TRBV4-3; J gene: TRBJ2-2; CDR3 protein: CASSPSVGGAGELFF
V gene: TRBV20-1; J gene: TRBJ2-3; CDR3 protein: CSARATGRDTQYF
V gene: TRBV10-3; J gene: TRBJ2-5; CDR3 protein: CAIRSVGETQYF
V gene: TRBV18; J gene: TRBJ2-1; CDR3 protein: CASSPTSGRNEQFF
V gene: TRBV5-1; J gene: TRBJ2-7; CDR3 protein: CASSLVALAGGSSSYEQYF
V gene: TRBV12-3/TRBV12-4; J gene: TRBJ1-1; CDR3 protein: CASSFMANTEAFF
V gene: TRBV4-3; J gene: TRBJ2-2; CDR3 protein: CASSLTTGAANTGELFF
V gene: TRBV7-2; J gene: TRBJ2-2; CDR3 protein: CASSFSRITGELFF
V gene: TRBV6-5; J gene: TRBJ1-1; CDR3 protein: CASSYGGAGEAFF
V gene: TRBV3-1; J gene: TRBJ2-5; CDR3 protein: CASSQVPQETQYF
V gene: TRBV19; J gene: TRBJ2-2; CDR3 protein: CASSILTGTGELFF
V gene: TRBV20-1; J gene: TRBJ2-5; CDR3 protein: CSARSGSSETQYF
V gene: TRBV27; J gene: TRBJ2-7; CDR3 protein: CASSLLPGQSYEQYF
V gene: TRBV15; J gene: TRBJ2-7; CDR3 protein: CATSRAQSGTNSF
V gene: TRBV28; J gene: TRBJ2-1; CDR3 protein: CASSSLAGGLYNEQFF
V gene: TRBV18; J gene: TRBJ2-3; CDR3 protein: CASSPRQGTSGSTDTQYF
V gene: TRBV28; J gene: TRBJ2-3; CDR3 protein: CASSSLFGTRPTDTQYF
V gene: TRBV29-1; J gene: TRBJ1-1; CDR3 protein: CSVEVRNGWRLNTEAFF
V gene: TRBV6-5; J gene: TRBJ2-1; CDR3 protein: CASSYLAGAGYNEQFF
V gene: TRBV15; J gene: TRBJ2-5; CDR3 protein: CATSREVRREGPETQYF
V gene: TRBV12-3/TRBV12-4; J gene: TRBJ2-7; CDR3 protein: CASSFRVGRGPPYEQYF
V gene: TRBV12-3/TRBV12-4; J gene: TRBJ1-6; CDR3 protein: CASSRGQINSPLHF
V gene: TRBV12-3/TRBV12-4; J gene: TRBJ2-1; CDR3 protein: CASTTGDWGLDEQFF
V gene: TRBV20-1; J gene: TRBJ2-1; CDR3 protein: CSASRGSYNEQFF
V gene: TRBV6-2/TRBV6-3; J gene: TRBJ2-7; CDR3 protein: CASSYSTALYEQYF
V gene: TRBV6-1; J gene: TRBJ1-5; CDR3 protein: CASSGRDSNQPQHF
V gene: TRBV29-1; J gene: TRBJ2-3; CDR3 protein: CSVVLGLVGDTQYF
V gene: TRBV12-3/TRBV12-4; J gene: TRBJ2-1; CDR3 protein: CASRQGWGNEQFF
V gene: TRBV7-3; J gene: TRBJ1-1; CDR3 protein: CASSSGVGTEAFF
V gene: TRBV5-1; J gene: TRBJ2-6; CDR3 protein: CASSLRQGATGANVLTF
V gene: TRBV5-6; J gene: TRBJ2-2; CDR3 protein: CASSTGTGGSGELFF
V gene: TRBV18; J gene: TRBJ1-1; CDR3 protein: CASSPPGQHTEAFF
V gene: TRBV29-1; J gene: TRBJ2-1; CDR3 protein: CSVEGGVAGYSYNEQFF
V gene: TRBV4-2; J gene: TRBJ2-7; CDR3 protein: CASSPAIQGPYEQYF
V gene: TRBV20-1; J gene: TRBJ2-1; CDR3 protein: CSVPRVGRKEQFF
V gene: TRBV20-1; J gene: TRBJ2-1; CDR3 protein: CSATSGLAGVEQFF
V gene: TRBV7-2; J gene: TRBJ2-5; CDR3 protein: CASSPGGAQETQYF
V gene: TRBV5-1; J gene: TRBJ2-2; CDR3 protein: CASSWGTSGTTGELFF
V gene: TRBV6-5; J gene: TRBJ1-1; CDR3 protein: CASSYSAGTEAFF
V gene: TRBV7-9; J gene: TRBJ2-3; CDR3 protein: CASSQGFQGRTDTQYF
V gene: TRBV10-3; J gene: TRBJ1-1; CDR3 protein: CAISESLGAGHMNTEAFF
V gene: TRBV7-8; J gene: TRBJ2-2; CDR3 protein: CASSPPGTSLTGELFF
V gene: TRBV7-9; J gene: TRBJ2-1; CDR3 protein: CASSPGLAGALRNEQFF
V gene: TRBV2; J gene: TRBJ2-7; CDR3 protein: CASSGLYAGTYEQYF
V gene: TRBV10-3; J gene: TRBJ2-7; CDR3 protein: CAISADGESSYEQYF
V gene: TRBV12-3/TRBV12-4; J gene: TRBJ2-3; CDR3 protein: CASNTGDRATDTQYF
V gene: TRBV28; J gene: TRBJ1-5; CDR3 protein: CASSPIGTGHQPQHF
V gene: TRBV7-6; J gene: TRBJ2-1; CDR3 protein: CASSLWGGLVDEQFF
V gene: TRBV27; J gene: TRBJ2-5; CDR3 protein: CASSLGPTRETQYF
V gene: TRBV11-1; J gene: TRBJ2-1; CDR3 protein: CASSPAWATGRTGKYNEQFF
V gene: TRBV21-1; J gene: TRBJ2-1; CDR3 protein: CARRLADRGWSYNEQFF
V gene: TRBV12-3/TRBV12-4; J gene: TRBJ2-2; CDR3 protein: CASSLALGTGVTGELFF
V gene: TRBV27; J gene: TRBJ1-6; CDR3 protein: CASSLTAWSYNSPLHF
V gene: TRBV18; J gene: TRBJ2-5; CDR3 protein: CASSPPGQQETQYF
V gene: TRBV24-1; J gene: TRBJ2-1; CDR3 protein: CATSGLLAPDEQFF
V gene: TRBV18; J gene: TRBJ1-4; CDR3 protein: CASSQGQGEKLFF